The clone carrying this TCR beta chain came up many times. Preparation of the TCRbeta library used unique molecular identifiers. In TCRdb, the PCR reads were re-called with MiXCR into one record per CDR3 protein. The table lists some 590,000 distinct CDR3 sequences, approximately 10% of them singletons. This specimen belongs to a study of T-cell reconstitution after alpha-beta-depleted transplantation in children. Germline V gene sequence: CDR1 SGHAT, CDR2 FQDESV (reference sequence). V shed 5 bases, J shed 3 bases, and the junction held 11 bases outside the gene matches. There are 18 residues in the CDR3.

This sequence was found in a human donor who donated a stem cell graft to a child with acute myeloid leukemia. The sequencing here drew on PBMCs from the stem cell graft donor, taken from the stem cell graft. The chain combines TRBV11-1 with TRBJ2-2, with 11 bases matching TRBD2. The CDR3 here is CASSGGLAGGYYTGELFF. DNA for the CDR3: TGTGCCAGCAGCGGCGGGCTAGCGGGAGGATATTACACCGGGGAGCTGTTTTTT.